The next 10 T cell receptor beta chains were all read from a single sample in a study of graft-versus-host responses after intestinal transplantation. Produced via immunoSEQ multiplex PCR; TCRdb's table is partial and in-frame only. The sample has about 130,000 clones; around 94% are singletons. Their target antigens are unknown. This material consisted of unstimulated CD4+ T cells sorted from spleen or lymph node cells, taken before intestinal transplant. The receptors derive from a human donor who received an intestinal transplant.

V and J are TRBV4-1 and TRBJ1-4; D is possibly TRBD1 (6 bases). Deletions cut 4 bases from V and 8 bases from J, with 17 bases between. The CDR3 sequence is 15 residues long. Germline V gives CDR1 MGHRA, CDR2 YSYEKL. The chain's CDR3 is CASSRNRVRKEKLFF. The CDR3 DNA is TGCGCCAGCAGCCGCAACAGGGTTCGAAAGGAAAAACTGTTTTTT.

CDR3 DNA: TGTGCCAGCAGCATCAGGGGGCGCTTCTCTGGAAACACCATATATTTT. It specifies CASSIRGRFSGNTIYF. The chain couples TRBV28 to TRBJ1-3; 8 bases are a match to TRBD1. The germline gives CDR1 MDHEN, CDR2 SYDVKM. This CDR3 has 16 amino acids. The V and J ends lost 6 bases and 0 bases, in that order; junction bases with no gene match: 7.

V is TRBV6-5 and J is TRBJ1-6; TRBD1 aligns across 9 bases. The CDR3 contains 14 residues. V gave up 6 bases and J gave up 13 bases; unmatched junction bases: 10. Looked up from germline, CDR1 is MNHEY and CDR2 is SVGAGI. DNA for the CDR3: TGTGCCAGCAGCCTGGGACAGGGTCCTGTCCCCCTCCACTTT. This sequence encodes CASSLGQGPVPLHF.

The rearrangement joins TRBV5-6 to TRBJ2-1; unclear D gene. Trimming pared 2 bases from V and 0 bases from J, leaving 12 bases between. Germline values: CDR1 SGHDT, CDR2 YYEEEE. This CDR3 has 16 residues. The CDR3 is CASSLYQTLSYNEQFF. The CDR3, as DNA: TGTGCCAGCAGCTTATACCAGACCCTCTCCTACAATGAGCAGTTCTTC.

This clone was seen only a few times. The chain links TRBV7-3 to TRBJ1-3; weak D call: TRBD1 (5 bases). The CDR3 covers 16 residues. Trimming stripped 6 bases from V and 0 bases from J, with 15 bases between. CDR1 is SGHTA, CDR2 FQGTGA, per germline. CDR3 DNA: TGTGCCAGCAGGTTAGTGGGGGAGGACTCTGGAAACACCATATATTTT. Protein product: CASRLVGEDSGNTIYF. Using reference TRBV7-3 and TRBJ1-3 for the parts outside the CDR3, the full variable domain is GAGVSQTPSNKVTEKGKYVELRCDPISGHTALYWYRQSLGQGPEFLIYFQGTGAADDSGLPNDRFFAVRPEGSVSTLKIQRTERGDSAVYLCASRLVGEDSGNTIYFGEGSWLTVV.

The gene calls are TRBV6-5 and TRBJ1-5; D is undetermined. The CDR3 consists of 15 residues. CDR1 and CDR2 (germline): MNHEY, SVGAGI. The ends were cut back, 7 bases at V and 0 bases at J, with 13 bases in the middle. The CDR3 nucleotides read TGTGCCAGCACCCCCGGCCGGTATAGCAATCAGCCCCAGCATTTT. Residues: CASTPGRYSNQPQHF.

The chain carries TRBV2 and TRBJ2-7; 11 bases align to TRBD1. Germline assignment: CDR1 SNHLY and CDR2 FYNNEI. V shed 7 bases and J 5 bases; nucleotides not matched to a gene: 7. The CDR3 length is 14 residues. The CDR3: CASKMDRGRDEQYF. In DNA form, the CDR3 reads TGTGCCAGCAAAATGGACAGGGGGCGCGACGAGCAGTACTTC.

The chain couples TRBV11-2 to TRBJ2-5, with TRBD2 identical over 10 bases. The ends lost 2 bases at V and 4 bases at J; junction bases unmatched: 10. The length of the CDR3 is 17 residues. CDR1 SGHAT and CDR2 FQNNGV come from the germline V gene. The CDR3 loop is CASSLNSASGGAETQYF. Written as DNA, the CDR3 is TGTGCCAGCAGCTTAAATTCGGCTAGCGGGGGTGCAGAGACCCAGTACTTC.

This chain links TRBV4-1 with TRBJ1-4, with D tentatively TRBD1 (6 bases). The CDR3 totals 17 residues. Germline assignment: CDR1 MGHRA and CDR2 YSYEKL. V dropped 4 bases and J dropped 4 bases, with 19 bases sitting between them. CDR3 bases: TGCGCCAGCAGCCTGCGCCCCCCACAGGGAAATAATGAAAAACTGTTTTTT. This codes for CASSLRPPQGNNEKLFF.

This chain uses TRBV11-3 with TRBJ2-5; the D gene is possibly TRBD2 (5 bases). The germline CDR1 and CDR2 sequences are SGHNT and YENEEA. The CDR3 is 14 residues long. Trimming pared 5 bases from V and 0 bases from J, leaving 10 bases between. CDR3 sequence: CASSNDGNQETQYF. Here the CDR3 DNA reads TGTGCCAGCAGCAACGACGGGAACCAAGAGACCCAGTACTTC.